Below, one T cell receptor beta chain is given with its context. Its antigen is not known. Tagging with unique molecular identifiers was a feature of the TCR beta cDNA libraries. TCRdb re-analysed the PCR reads in MiXCR, keeping a single row per CDR3 protein. The sample lists 350,000 to 450,000 distinct CDR3 sequences; 30% to 45% were seen once. V dropped 3 bases and J dropped 4; count of bases not matched to a gene: 15. The CDR3 consists of 18 residues. CDR1 is KGHDR, CDR2 SFDVKD, per germline. This entry comes from a study of post-analysis software for immune sequencing data. In the study overall: Relapsing-remitting, secondary progressive and progressive-relapsing courses of multiple sclerosis were included. Whole-study results and caveats: Five or six TRBV segments were more frequent in patients than controls; TRBV5-6, TRBV5-1 and TRBV20-1 belonged to this group. Samples sharing a preparation batch grouped tightly together when assessed by F measure. Significantly decreased normalized Chao1 diversity was recorded for multiple sclerosis patients relative to controls.

Sequencing used blood. V gene TRBV24-1 combines with J gene TRBJ1-2; 8 bases agree with TRBD1. This sequence was found in a girl aged 2 to 10 with multiple sclerosis. CDR3 in DNA: TGTGCCACCAGTGATCCGTCCCGGGACAGGATTGGGGCCTATGGCTACACCTTC. This sequence encodes CATSDPSRDRIGAYGYTF.